This T cell receptor beta chain was observed in a study of blood T cells in healthy people across ages. The CDR3 spans 14 residues. The trim removed 1 base at V and 6 bases at J, leaving 6 bases unmatched. Germline V CDR1 and CDR2: DFQATT, SNEGSKA (reference sequence). A second about 7 to 12 cycle PCR used barcoded and J-beta primers. MiXCR was run by TCRdb on the 5' RACE reads, yielding one entry per CDR3 protein. Among roughly 790,000 distinct CDR3 sequences listed, roughly 44% were seen once. Sample: blood. The clonotype originates from a woman between 55 and 75 years old in good health. The chain couples TRBV20-1 to TRBJ2-1, with 7 bases identical to TRBD2. CDR3 in amino acids: CSARGTRKVNEQFF. The CDR3 coding sequence is TGCAGTGCTAGAGGGACTAGAAAGGTCAATGAGCAGTTCTTC.